This section outlines one TCR beta chain sequence together with its context. What it recognizes is unknown. This sample is part of a study of blood T cells in healthy people across ages. The study's findings and limits: Higher diversity and more naive CD4+ cells were features of long-lived donors, compared to aged donors.

The total RNA that was extracted per sample amounted to at least 5.5 micrograms. With a J-beta primer mix and a sample-barcoded 5' primer, a second PCR ran about 7 to 12 cycles. Every single cDNA molecule received a tag from a template-switch adaptor with 12 random nucleotides. MiXCR was run by TCRdb on the 5' RACE reads, yielding one entry per CDR3 protein. The sample has 1.5 million to 2 million distinct CDR3 sequences, roughly 32% seen once; the top ten hold around 11%. V lost 4 bases and J 8 bases, leaving 19 bases between the germline ends. Germline CDR1 SEHNR, CDR2 FQNEAQ (reference sequence). The CDR3 runs 15 residues.

The chain carries TRBV7-9 and TRBJ2-3; D might be TRBD2 (5 bases). Sequenced material: blood. The clonotype comes from a woman in her 30s in good health. The CDR3: CASSSPQSPGGTQYF. The CDR3 DNA reads as TGTGCCAGCAGCTCACCCCAGTCCCCCGGAGGTACGCAGTATTTT.